This record concerns one T cell receptor beta chain sequence. Antigen: not known. At the DNA level, this CDR3 is encoded by other sequences in the same sample as well. These data are taken from a study of Ad26.COV2.S vaccination and SARS-CoV-2 variants. Across the whole study: Dosing was one shot or two shots 56 days apart. Study results and limitations: Measurement of non-spike TCR breadth gave similar results in vaccine and placebo recipients. Responses of T cells in total may have been underestimated by the TCR breadth and depth analyses.

Treatment described: about 20 received Ad26.COV2.S at low or high dose, single or two shots; several received placebo; per-sample allocation not given. Collection of samples fell on day 63 after the first vaccine or placebo injection. Boston provided a donor who was an adult aged 18-55 years. Sequencing used immunoSEQ multiplex PCR; TCRdb keeps in-frame clones, though not all of them. The sample holds around 300,000 clones; 65% to 90% are singletons and the top ten take about 11%. The CDR3 is made up of 13 amino acids. The germline V gene encodes CDR1 MDHEN and CDR2 SYDVKM. V dropped 2 bases and J dropped 5; count of bases not matched to a gene: 1.

The chain uses TRBV28 and TRBJ1-2; 8 nucleotides align to TRBD1. The origin of this receptor is a person aged 18-60 years who received the Ad26.COV2.S COVID-19 vaccine or a placebo. Source: peripheral blood, taken in a trial of Ad26.COV2.S vaccine versus placebo. CDR3 in amino acids: CASSLGQGYGYTF. The CDR3 nucleotides are TGTGCCAGCAGTTTAGGACAGGGTTATGGCTACACCTTC.